This T cell receptor beta chain was captured in a study of T cells in Graves' hyperthyroidism and ophthalmopathy. General study findings and limits: Among clonotypes expanded in thyroid above 0.001, most were also found in blood.

Exclusion criteria comprised uncontrolled infection, other autoimmune disease, pregnancy or lactation. Trimming removed 5 bases from V and 3 bases from J; junction bases left unmatched: 6. The CDR3 has 15 residues. This clonotype was seen repeatedly, ten times or more. Antigen unknown. Amplified TCR beta CDR3 regions came from RNA transcripts. HTBI primers were used for first-round RT-PCR of the TCR CDR3. TCRdb redid the calling of the multiplex PCR reads with MiXCR, one entry per CDR3 protein. The sample contains about 600,000 distinct CDR3 sequences, approximately 14% of which appear only once. The clonotype was recovered from a young woman with Graves' ophthalmopathy. The gene calls are TRBV12-3 or TRBV12-4 and TRBJ2-7, with 11 bases that match TRBD2. Sequencing used blood. This CDR3 reads CASSASSGRGYEQYF. The CDR3 region has the DNA TGTGCCAGCAGTGCCAGTAGCGGGAGGGGCTACGAGCAGTACTTC.